What follows are 21 T cell receptor beta chains derived from one specimen sequenced in a study of blood T cell repertoires in COVID-19. Data came from immunoSEQ multiplex PCR; TCRdb stores just in-frame clones and leaves some out. Among about 370,000 clones listed, roughly nine tenths were seen once. Sequencing was performed on PBMCs or T cells enriched from blood (not recorded which). These receptors all come from a woman in her 30s who had recovered from COVID-19.

This clone was detected once. The chain is built from TRBV4-1 and TRBJ1-1; perhaps TRBD1 as D (5 bases). This CDR3 is 14 amino acids long. Germline lookup yields CDR1 MGHRA and CDR2 YSYEKL. V was cut by 5 bases and J by 2 bases, with 12 bases left in between. This CDR3 reads CASSFRVVNTEAFF. In DNA, the CDR3 is TGCGCCAGCAGCTTCAGGGTTGTAAACACTGAAGCTTTCTTT.

The chain couples TRBV7-8 to TRBJ2-1, with 9 bases that match TRBD1. The CDR3 sequence is 17 residues long. V dropped 6 bases and J dropped 3; count of bases not matched to a gene: 12. Germline values: CDR1 SGHVS, CDR2 FQNEAQ. The CDR3 is CASSSGTGPSIYNEQFF. The CDR3 DNA follows: TGTGCCAGCAGTTCCGGGACAGGGCCCTCCATCTACAATGAGCAGTTCTTC.

This clone was picked up a small number of times. V usage is TRBV12-3 or TRBV12-4 and J usage is TRBJ2-3; a possible D gene is TRBD2 (5 bases). The V and J ends lost 6 bases and 8 bases respectively, with 12 bases between them. This CDR3 has 12 residues. CDR3 nucleotide sequence: TGTGCCAGCAGGGGAGCAGTACCTACGCAGTATTTT. This codes for CASRGAVPTQYF.

The CDR3 loop reads CASSQDRRGLGYTF. The CDR3 DNA sequence: TGTGCCAGCAGCCAAGACCGTAGAGGGTTAGGCTACACCTTC. J is TRBJ1-2 and V is TRBV14; the D is unclear. Deletions cut 0 bases from V and 8 bases from J, with 13 bases between. Germline V gene lookup returns CDR1 SGHDN and CDR2 FVKESK. The CDR3 length is 14 residues. The entire variable domain, with the rest obtained from reference TRBV14 and TRBJ1-2, is as follows: EAGVTQFPSHSVIEKGQTVTLRCDPISGHDNLYWYRRVMGKEIKFLLHFVKESKQDESGMPNNRFLAERTGGTYSTLKVQPAELEDSGVYFCASSQDRRGLGYTFGSGTRLTVV.

This chain links TRBV27 with TRBJ1-3, with 10 bases aligning to TRBD1. The CDR3 extends over 15 amino acids. V shed 5 bases and J 2 bases; nucleotides not matched to a gene: 3. Germline CDR1 reads MNHEY; CDR2 reads SMNVEV (reference sequence). The CDR3 sequence: CASSQGTGAGNTIYF. The CDR3 coding sequence is TGTGCCAGCAGTCAAGGGACAGGGGCTGGAAACACCATATATTTT.

The chain combines TRBV6-5 with TRBJ2-5; TRBD1 matches 10 bases. The CDR3 runs to 16 residues. V lost 0 bases and J lost 5; bases outside the gene matches: 6. Looked up from germline, CDR1 is MNHEY and CDR2 is SVGAGI. In DNA form, the CDR3 reads TGTGCCAGCAGTTACTCTTGGGACAGGGGTTGGGAGACCCAGTACTTC. It specifies CASSYSWDRGWETQYF.

About this clone: Other DNA sequences within the sample encode an identical CDR3. This chain connects TRBV5-1 to TRBJ2-7; D may be TRBD1 (5 bases). Deletions cut 1 base from V and 4 bases from J, with 6 bases between. The CDR3 has 12 amino acids. CDR1 SGHRS and CDR2 YFSETQ come from the germline V gene. The CDR3 sequence is CASSLRGYEQYF. The CDR3 DNA is TGCGCCAGCAGCTTGAGGGGATACGAGCAGTACTTC.

The genes are TRBV6-5 and TRBJ1-2; D is perhaps TRBD1 (5 bases). This CDR3 has 13 residues. The ends were cut back, 6 bases at V and 2 bases at J, with 10 bases in the middle. Germline-derived CDR1 and CDR2 are MNHEY and SVGAGI. The DNA of the CDR3 is TGTGCCAGCAGCCGGACATCAAACTATGGCTACACCTTC. It encodes CASSRTSNYGYTF.

The chain employs TRBV7-2 and TRBJ1-2; 10 bases align to TRBD1. Germline V CDR1 and CDR2: SGHTA, FQGNSA. Trimming cost V 5 bases and J 8 bases; bases outside gene matches: 14. CDR3 length: 16 residues. The CDR3 sequence: CASSPGRDRGLLGYTF. The CDR3 nucleotides read TGTGCCAGCAGCCCAGGCCGGGACAGGGGACTTCTGGGCTACACCTTC.

The V and J genes are TRBV9 and TRBJ2-3; D gene unclear. Germline lookup yields CDR1 SGDLS and CDR2 YYNGEE. Trimming took 4 bases from V and 3 from J, leaving 12 bases between them. The CDR3 is 14 residues long. The CDR3 sequence is CASSPGLWTDTQYF. The CDR3 region has the DNA TGTGCCAGCAGCCCTGGGCTGTGGACAGATACGCAGTATTTT.

The gene calls are TRBV27 and TRBJ1-5; the match to TRBD1 covers 11 bases. This CDR3 spans 15 amino acids. The ends lost 6 bases at V and 6 bases at J; junction bases unmatched: 7. CDR1 and CDR2 (germline): MNHEY, SMNVEV (reference sequence). The CDR3 nucleotides are TGTGCCAGCAGAAGGGCCGGGACAGGGGGTCAGCCCCAGCATTTT. Its translation: CASRRAGTGGQPQHF.

The chain carries TRBV14 and TRBJ2-1; possibly TRBD2 for D (5 bases). Trimming pared 0 bases from V and 0 bases from J, leaving 12 bases between. Germline CDR1 reads SGHDN; CDR2 reads FVKESK. CDR3 length: 17 amino acids. The CDR3 sequence: CASSQDLLGSSYNEQFF. The CDR3 nucleotides are TGTGCCAGCAGCCAAGATCTTTTAGGGAGCTCCTACAATGAGCAGTTCTTC.

The genes are TRBV19 and TRBJ1-1; D possibly corresponds to TRBD1 (5 bases). The CDR3 loop spans 13 amino acids. Trimming pared 4 bases from V and 6 bases from J, leaving 12 bases between. The germline CDR1 and CDR2 sequences are LNHDA and SQIVND (reference sequence). The CDR3 loop reads CASSRGVGAEAFF. The DNA for the CDR3 is TGTGCCAGTAGTAGGGGGGTAGGAGCTGAAGCTTTCTTT.

This clone is a singleton in its sample. The V gene is TRBV28, the J gene TRBJ1-6; tentatively, D is TRBD1 (5 bases). CDR1 and CDR2 from the germline V gene are MDHEN and SYDVKM. CDR3 length: 15 residues. With 6 bases removed from V and 7 bases from J, the gap between germline ends came to 16 bases. The CDR3 sequence is CASRARDRLNSPLHF. DNA for the CDR3: TGTGCCAGCAGGGCCCGTGACAGATTGAATTCACCCCTCCACTTT.

J is TRBJ1-1 and V is TRBV2; D perhaps matches TRBD1 (5 bases). The ends were cut back, 6 bases at V and 9 bases at J, with 11 bases in the middle. CDR1 SNHLY and CDR2 FYNNEI come from the germline V gene. The CDR3 is 11 residues long. The CDR3 nucleotides are TGTGCCAGCAGGACACAGGACCAAGCTTTCTTT. Its protein is CASRTQDQAFF.

The chain combines TRBV2 with TRBJ2-7; 9 bases are a match to TRBD1. This CDR3 region has 13 residues. CDR1 SNHLY and CDR2 FYNNEI come from the germline V gene. V dropped 7 bases and J dropped 8; count of bases not matched to a gene: 9. The CDR3 loop reads CASTLDRGTKQYF. The CDR3 nucleotides are TGTGCCAGCACATTGGACAGGGGAACGAAGCAGTACTTC.

The genes are TRBV7-3 and TRBJ2-2, with TRBD2 as a possible D gene (6 bases). V was trimmed by 2 bases and J by 4 bases, leaving 14 bases between them. There are 16 residues in the CDR3. Germline-derived CDR1 and CDR2 are SGHTA and FQGTGA. The CDR3 protein is CASSLAAGYGTGELFF. CDR3 nucleotide sequence: TGTGCCAGCAGCTTAGCGGCGGGGTATGGCACCGGGGAGCTGTTTTTT.

The chain employs TRBV20-1 and TRBJ1-3; tentatively, D is TRBD1 (5 bases). There are 15 residues in the CDR3. Germline-derived CDR1 and CDR2 are DFQATT and SNEGSKA (reference sequence). V shed 3 bases and J shed 0 bases, with 12 bases lying between them. The CDR3, as DNA: TGCAGTGCTAGTAGGGGCAGTAACTCTGGAAACACCATATATTTT. The encoded protein is CSASRGSNSGNTIYF.

The V call is TRBV4-1, the J call TRBJ2-7; D not resolved. CDR3 length equals 12 residues. Germline V gene data show CDR1 as MGHRA and CDR2 as YSYEKL. With 6 bases removed from V and 2 bases from J, the gap between germline ends came to 8 bases. The CDR3 region has the DNA TGCGCCAGCAGTGGTAGTCCCTACGAGCAGTACTTC. Amino acids: CASSGSPYEQYF.

This chain links TRBV6-2 or TRBV6-3 with TRBJ1-5, with D unresolved. The germline CDR1 and CDR2 sequences are MNHEY and SVGEGT. The ends were cut back, 0 bases at V and 4 bases at J, with 10 bases in the middle. This CDR3 region has 15 residues. CDR3 region: CASSYSGVLNQPQHF. The CDR3 DNA reads as TGTGCCAGCAGTTACTCCGGGGTGCTAAATCAGCCCCAGCATTTT.

The CDR3 here is CASSPRTGWETQYF. The DNA of the CDR3 is TGTGCCAGCTCACCACGGACAGGGTGGGAGACCCAGTACTTC. The V gene is TRBV18, the J gene TRBJ2-5, with 8 bases aligning to TRBD1. Germline V gives CDR1 KGHSH, CDR2 LQKENI. This CDR3 comprises 14 residues. Trimming took 1 base from V and 5 from J; bases not matched to a gene: 3.